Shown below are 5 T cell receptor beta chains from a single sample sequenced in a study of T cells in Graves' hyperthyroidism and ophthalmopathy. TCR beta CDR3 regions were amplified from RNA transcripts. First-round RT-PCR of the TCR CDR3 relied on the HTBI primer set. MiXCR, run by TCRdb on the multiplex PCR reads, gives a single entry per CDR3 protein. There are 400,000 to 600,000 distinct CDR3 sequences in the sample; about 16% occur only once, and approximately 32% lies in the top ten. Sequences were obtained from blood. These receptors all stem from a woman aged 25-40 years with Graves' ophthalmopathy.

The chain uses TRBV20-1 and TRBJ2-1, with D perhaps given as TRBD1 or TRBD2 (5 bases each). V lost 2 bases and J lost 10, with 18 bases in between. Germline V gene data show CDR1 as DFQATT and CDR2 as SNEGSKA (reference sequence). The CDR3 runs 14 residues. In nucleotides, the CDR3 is TGCAGTGCTAGAACGGTTGGGGCAGCTAGCGAGCAGTTCTTC. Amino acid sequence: CSARTVGAASEQFF.

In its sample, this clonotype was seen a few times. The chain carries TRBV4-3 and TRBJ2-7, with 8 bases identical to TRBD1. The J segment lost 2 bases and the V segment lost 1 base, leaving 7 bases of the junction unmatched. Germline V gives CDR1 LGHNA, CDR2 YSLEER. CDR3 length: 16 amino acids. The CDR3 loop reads CASSQGSGQEPYEQYF. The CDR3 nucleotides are TGCGCCAGCAGCCAAGGTTCGGGACAGGAACCCTACGAGCAGTACTTC.

The DNA for the CDR3 is TGCAGCGTCTTGACACTAGCGGGAGGGCCAGATACGCAGTATTTT. Translation: CSVLTLAGGPDTQYF. The chain joins TRBV29-1 to TRBJ2-3; 13 nucleotides agree with TRBD2. J lost 4 bases, V lost 6 bases, and 7 bases had no gene match. The germline CDR1 and CDR2 sequences are SQVTM and ANQGSEA. This CDR3 region has 15 residues.

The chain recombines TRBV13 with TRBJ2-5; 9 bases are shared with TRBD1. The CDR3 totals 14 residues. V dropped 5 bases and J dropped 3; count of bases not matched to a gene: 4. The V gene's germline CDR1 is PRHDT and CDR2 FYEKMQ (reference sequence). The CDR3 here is CASSPRTGEETQYF. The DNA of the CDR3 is TGTGCCAGCAGCCCCAGGACAGGGGAAGAGACCCAGTACTTC.

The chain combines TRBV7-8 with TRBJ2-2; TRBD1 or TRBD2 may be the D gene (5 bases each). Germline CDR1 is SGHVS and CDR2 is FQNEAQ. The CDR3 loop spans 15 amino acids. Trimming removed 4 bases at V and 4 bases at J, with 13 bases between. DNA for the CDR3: TGTGCCAGCAGCTACGGGACGGGGTTCACCGGGGAGCTGTTTTTT. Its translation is CASSYGTGFTGELFF.